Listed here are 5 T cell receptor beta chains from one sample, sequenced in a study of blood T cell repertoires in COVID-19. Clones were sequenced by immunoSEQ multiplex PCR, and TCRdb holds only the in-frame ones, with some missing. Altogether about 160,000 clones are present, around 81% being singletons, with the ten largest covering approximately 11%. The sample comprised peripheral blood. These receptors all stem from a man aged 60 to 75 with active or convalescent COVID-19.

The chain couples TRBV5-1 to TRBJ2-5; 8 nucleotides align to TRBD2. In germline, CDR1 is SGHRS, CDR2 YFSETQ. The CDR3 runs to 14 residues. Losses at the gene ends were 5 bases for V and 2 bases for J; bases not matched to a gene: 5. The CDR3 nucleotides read TGCGCCAGCAGACCCGGGACTAGTCAAGAGACCCAGTACTTC. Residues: CASRPGTSQETQYF.

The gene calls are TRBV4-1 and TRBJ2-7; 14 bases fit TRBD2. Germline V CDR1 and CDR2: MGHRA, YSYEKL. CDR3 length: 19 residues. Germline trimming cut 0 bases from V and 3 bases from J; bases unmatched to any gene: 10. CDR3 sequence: CASSQDALLGLAGVYEQYF. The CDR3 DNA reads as TGCGCCAGCAGCCAAGATGCGCTGCTGGGACTAGCGGGAGTCTACGAGCAGTACTTC.

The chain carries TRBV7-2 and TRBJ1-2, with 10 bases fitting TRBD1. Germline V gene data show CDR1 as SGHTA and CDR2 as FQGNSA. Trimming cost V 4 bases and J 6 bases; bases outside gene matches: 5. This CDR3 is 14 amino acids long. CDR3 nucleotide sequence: TGTGCCAGCAGCTCACGACAGGGGGCGAATGGCTACACCTTC. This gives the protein CASSSRQGANGYTF. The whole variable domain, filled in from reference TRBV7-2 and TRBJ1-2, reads GAGVSQSPSNKVTEKGKDVELRCDPISGHTALYWYRQSLGQGLEFLIYFQGNSAPDKSGLPSDRFSAERTGGSVSTLTIQRTQQEDSAVYLCASSSRQGANGYTFGSGTRLTVV.

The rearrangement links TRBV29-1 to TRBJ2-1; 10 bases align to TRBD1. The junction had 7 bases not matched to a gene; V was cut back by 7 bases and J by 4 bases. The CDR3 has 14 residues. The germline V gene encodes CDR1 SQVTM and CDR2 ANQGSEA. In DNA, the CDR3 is TGCAGCGCGGCCGGGACAGGGGTTTACAATGAGCAGTTCTTC. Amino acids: CSAAGTGVYNEQFF.

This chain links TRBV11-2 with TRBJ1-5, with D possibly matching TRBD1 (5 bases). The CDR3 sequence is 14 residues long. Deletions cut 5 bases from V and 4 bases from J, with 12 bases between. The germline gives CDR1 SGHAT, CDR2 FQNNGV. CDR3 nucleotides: TGTGCCAGCAGCGCGACCGGGGGGAATCAGCCCCAGCATTTT. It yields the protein CASSATGGNQPQHF.